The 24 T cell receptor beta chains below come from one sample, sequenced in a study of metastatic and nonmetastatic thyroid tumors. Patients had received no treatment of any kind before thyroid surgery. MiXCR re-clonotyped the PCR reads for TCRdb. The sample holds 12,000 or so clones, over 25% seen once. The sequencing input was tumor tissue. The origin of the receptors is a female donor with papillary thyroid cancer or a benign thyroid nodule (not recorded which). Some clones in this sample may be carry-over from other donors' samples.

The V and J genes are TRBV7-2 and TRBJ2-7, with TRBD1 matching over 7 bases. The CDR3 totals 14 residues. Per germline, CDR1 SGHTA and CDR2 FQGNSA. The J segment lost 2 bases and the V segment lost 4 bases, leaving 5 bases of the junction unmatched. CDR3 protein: CASSYRDSAYEQYF. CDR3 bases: TGTGCCAGCAGCTATCGGGACAGCGCCTACGAGCAGTACTTC. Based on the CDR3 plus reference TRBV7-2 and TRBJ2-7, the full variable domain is GAGVSQSPSNKVTEKGKDVELRCDPISGHTALYWYRQSLGQGLEFLIYFQGNSAPDKSGLPSDRFSAERTGGSVSTLTIQRTQQEDSAVYLCASSYRDSAYEQYFGPGTRLTVT.

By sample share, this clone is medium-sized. The CDR3 nucleotides read TGTGCCAGCAGTGTCGGGGGAGGAGTGACAGATACGCAGTATTTT. Protein product: CASSVGGGVTDTQYF. The rearrangement uses TRBV6-4 and TRBJ2-3; D is perhaps TRBD2 (6 bases). Trimming removed 4 bases at V and 3 bases at J, with 14 bases between. Germline-derived CDR1 and CDR2 are MRHNA and SNTAGT. The CDR3 has 15 amino acids.

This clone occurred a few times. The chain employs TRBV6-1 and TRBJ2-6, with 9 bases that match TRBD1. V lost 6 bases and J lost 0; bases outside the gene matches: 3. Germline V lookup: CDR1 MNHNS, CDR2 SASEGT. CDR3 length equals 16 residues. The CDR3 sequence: CASSPTGGSGANVLTF. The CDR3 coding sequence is TGTGCCAGCAGCCCGACAGGGGGCTCTGGGGCCAACGTCCTGACTTTC.

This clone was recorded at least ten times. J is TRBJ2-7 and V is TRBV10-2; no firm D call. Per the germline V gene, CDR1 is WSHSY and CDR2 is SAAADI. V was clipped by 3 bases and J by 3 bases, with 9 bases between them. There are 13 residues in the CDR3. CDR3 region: CASSEGLRYEQYF. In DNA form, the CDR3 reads TGCGCCAGCAGTGAAGGGCTGCGCTACGAGCAGTACTTC.

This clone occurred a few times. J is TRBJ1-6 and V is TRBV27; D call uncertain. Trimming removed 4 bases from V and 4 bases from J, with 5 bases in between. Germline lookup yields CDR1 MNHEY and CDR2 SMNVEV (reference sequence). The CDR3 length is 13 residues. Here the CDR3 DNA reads TGTGCCAGCAGTTCTCGGTATAATTCACCCCTCCACTTT. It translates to CASSSRYNSPLHF.

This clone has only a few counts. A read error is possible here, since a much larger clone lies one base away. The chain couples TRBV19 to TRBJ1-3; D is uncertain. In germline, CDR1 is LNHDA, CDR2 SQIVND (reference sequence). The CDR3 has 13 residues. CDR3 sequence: CASRNSSRNIIYF. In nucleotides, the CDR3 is TGTGCCAGTAGAAACAGTAGTAGAAACATCATATATTTT. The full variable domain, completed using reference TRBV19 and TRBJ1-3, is DGGITQSPKYLFRKEGQNVTLSCEQNLNHDAMYWYRQDPGQGLRLIYYSQIVNDFQKGDIAEGYSVSREKKESFPLTVTSAQKNPTAFYLCASRNSSRNIIYFGEGSWLTVV.

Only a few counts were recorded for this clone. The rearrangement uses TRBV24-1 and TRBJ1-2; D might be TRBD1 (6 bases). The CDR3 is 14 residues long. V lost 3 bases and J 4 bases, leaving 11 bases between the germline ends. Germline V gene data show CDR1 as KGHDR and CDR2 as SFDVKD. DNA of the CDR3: TGTGCCACCAGTGATGCCGGGACAATCTATGGCTACACCTTC. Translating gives CATSDAGTIYGYTF.

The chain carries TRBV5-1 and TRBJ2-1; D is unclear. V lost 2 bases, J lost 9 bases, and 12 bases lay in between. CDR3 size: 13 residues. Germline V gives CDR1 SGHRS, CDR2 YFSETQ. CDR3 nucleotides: TGCGCCAGCAGCTTAACCTTTTCGGCTGAGCAGTTCTTC. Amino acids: CASSLTFSAEQFF. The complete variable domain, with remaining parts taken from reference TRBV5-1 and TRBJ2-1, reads KAGVTQTPRYLIKTRGQQVTLSCSPISGHRSVSWYQQTPGQGLQFLFEYFSETQRNKGNFPGRFSGRQFSNSRSEMNVSTLELGDSALYLCASSLTFSAEQFFGPGTRLTVL.

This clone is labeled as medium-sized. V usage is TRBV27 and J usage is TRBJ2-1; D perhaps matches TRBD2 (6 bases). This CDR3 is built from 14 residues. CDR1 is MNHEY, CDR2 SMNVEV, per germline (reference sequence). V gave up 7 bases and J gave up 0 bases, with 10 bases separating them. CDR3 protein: CASNGGGSYNEQFF. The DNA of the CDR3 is TGTGCCAGCAATGGGGGAGGCTCCTACAATGAGCAGTTCTTC.

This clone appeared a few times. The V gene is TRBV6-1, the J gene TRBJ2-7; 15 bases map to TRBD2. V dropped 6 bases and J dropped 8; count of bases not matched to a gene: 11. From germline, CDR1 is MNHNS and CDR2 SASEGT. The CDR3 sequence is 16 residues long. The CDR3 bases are TGTGCCAGCAGCCCTGGACTAGCGGGAGGGCCGGACAAGCAGTACTTC. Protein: CASSPGLAGGPDKQYF.

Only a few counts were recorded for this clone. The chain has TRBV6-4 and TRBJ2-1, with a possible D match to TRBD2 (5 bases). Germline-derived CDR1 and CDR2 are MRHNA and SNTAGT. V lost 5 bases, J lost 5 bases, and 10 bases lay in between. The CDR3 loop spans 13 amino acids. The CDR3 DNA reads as TGTGCCAGCAGTCTTACTAGAGACAATGAGCAGTTCTTC. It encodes CASSLTRDNEQFF.

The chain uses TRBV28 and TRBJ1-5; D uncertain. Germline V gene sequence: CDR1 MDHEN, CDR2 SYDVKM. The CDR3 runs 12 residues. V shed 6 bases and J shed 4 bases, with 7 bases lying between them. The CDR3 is CASSALNQPQHF. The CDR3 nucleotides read TGTGCCAGCAGCGCCCTGAATCAGCCCCAGCATTTT.

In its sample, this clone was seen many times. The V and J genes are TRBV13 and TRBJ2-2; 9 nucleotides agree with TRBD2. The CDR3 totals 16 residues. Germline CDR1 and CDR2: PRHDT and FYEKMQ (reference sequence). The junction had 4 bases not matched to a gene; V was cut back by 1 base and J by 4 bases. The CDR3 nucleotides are TGTGCCAGCAGCTTAGAGCTAGCGGGAACCACCGGGGAGCTGTTTTTT. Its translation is CASSLELAGTTGELFF.

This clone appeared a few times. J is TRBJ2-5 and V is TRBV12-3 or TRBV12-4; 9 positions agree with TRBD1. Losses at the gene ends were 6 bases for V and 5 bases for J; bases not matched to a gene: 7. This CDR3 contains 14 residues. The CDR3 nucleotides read TGTGCCAGCAGCCCCACAGGGGGCGGTGAGACCCAGTACTTC. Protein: CASSPTGGGETQYF.

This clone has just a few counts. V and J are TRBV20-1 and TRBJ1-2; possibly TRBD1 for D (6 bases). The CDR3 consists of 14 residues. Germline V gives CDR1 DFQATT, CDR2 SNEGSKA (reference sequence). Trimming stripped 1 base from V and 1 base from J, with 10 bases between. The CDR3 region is CSARVGANNYGYTF. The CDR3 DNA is TGCAGTGCTAGAGTGGGGGCTAATAACTATGGCTACACCTTC.

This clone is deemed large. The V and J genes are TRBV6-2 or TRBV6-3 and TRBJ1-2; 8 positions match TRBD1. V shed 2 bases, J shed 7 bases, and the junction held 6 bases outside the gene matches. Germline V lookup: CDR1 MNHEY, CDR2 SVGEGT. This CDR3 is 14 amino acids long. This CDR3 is CASSYPTGGSGYTF. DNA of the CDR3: TGTGCCAGCAGTTACCCTACAGGGGGTAGTGGCTACACCTTC.

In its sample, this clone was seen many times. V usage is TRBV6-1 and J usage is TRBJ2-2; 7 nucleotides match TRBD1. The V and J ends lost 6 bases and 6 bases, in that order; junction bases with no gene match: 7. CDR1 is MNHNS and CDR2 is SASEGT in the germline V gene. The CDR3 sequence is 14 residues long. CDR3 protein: CASRLGGGPGELFF. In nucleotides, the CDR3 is TGTGCCAGCAGGCTAGGGGGCGGCCCCGGGGAGCTGTTTTTT.

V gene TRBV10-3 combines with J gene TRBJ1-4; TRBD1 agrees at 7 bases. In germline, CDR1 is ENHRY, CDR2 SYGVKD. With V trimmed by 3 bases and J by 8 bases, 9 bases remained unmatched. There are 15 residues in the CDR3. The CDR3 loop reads CAISDPQGSTEKLFF. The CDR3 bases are TGTGCCATCAGTGACCCACAGGGGTCGACGGAAAAACTGTTTTTT.

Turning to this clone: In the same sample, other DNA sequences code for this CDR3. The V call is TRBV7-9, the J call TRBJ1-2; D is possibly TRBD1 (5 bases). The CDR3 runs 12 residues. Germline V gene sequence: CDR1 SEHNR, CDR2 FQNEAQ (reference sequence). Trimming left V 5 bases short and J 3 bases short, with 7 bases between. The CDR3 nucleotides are TGTGCCAGCAGCCTGACAGACTATGGCTACACCTTC. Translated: CASSLTDYGYTF. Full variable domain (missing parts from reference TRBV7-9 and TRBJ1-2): DTGVSQNPRHKITKRGQNVTFRCDPISEHNRLYWYRQTLGQGPEFLTYFQNEAQLEKSRLLSDRFSAERPKGSFSTLEIQRTEQGDSAMYLCASSLTDYGYTFGSGTRLTVV.

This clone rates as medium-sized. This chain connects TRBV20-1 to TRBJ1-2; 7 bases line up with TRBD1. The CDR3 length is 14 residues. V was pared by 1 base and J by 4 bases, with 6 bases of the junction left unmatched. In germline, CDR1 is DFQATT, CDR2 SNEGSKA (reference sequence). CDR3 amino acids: CSARGAGGIYGYTF. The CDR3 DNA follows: TGCAGTGCTAGAGGTGCAGGGGGGATCTATGGCTACACCTTC.

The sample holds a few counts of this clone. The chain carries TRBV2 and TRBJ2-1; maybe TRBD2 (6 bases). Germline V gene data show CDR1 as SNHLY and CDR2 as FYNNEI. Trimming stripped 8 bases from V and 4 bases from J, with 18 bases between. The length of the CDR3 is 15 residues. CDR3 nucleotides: TGTGCCAGCGTAAGGCTAGCGCGAACTTACAATGAGCAGTTCTTC. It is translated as CASVRLARTYNEQFF.

The DNA for the CDR3 is TGTGCCACCAGCGAGAGGTACACCGGGGAGCTGTTTTTT. Translated, it gives CATSERYTGELFF. V usage is TRBV15 and J usage is TRBJ2-2, with D hard to call. The CDR3 extends over 13 amino acids. Germline V gene lookup returns CDR1 LNHNV and CDR2 YYDKDF (reference sequence). Trimming stripped 5 bases from V and 3 bases from J, with 7 bases between.

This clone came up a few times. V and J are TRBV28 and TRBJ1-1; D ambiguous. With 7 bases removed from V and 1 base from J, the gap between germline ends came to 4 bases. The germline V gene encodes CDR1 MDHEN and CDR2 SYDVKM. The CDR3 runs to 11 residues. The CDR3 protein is CASIGNTEAFF. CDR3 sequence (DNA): TGTGCCAGCATCGGGAACACTGAAGCTTTCTTT.

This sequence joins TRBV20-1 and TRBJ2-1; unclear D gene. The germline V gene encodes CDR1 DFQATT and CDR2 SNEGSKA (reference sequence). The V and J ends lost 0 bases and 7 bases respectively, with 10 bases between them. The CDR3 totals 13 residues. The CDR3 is CSARDWMGNEQFF. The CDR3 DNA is TGCAGTGCTAGAGATTGGATGGGGAATGAGCAGTTCTTC.